This TCR beta chain emerged from a study of T cells in Graves' hyperthyroidism and ophthalmopathy. This clonotype was detected ten times or more. What it recognizes is unknown. The source of the PBMCs was more than 9.5 ml of fresh peripheral blood. Amplified TCR beta CDR3 regions came from RNA transcripts. Initially, a first-round RT-PCR of the TCR CDR3 employed the HTBI primer set. MiXCR, run by TCRdb on the multiplex PCR reads, gives a single entry per CDR3 protein. The data hold fewer than 750,000 distinct CDR3 sequences, with about 14% observed a single time. Germline assignment: CDR1 MDHEN and CDR2 SYDVKM. The CDR3 is made up of 14 amino acids. Trimming removed 6 bases from V and 5 bases from J; junction bases left unmatched: 6. Overall study results and limits: Blood shared most expanded thyroid clonotypes above 0.001.

Sequencing used blood. This TCR was recovered from a woman aged 40-49 years with Graves' ophthalmopathy. The chain couples TRBV28 to TRBJ2-2; 7 nucleotides line up with TRBD1. CDR3 sequence reads: CASRPPGGTGELFF. The CDR3 coding sequence is TGTGCCAGCAGACCCCCAGGGGGAACCGGGGAGCTGTTTTTT. Complete variable domain (other parts from reference TRBV28 and TRBJ2-2): DVKVTQSSRYLVKRTGEKVFLECVQDMDHENMFWYRQDPGLGLRLIYFSYDVKMKEKGDIPEGYSVSREKKERFSLILESASTNQTSMYLCASRPPGGTGELFFGEGSRLTVL.